These 14 T cell receptor beta chains share one sample of origin, sequenced in a study of shared clonotypes between healthy human individuals. The table came from immunoSEQ multiplex PCR; TCRdb's copy has only in-frame clones and leaves some out. This sample has more than 2,000,000 clones, with 85% to 95% found just once. The sequencing input was naive CD4+ T cells from PBMCs. Subset reported: CD45RA+ positively selected. The receptors shown here come from a man aged 18 to 30 in good health. Some clones in this sample may be carry-over from other donors' samples.

This sequence joins TRBV4-1 and TRBJ2-5; D is unresolved. V was cut by 0 bases and J by 2 bases, with 4 bases left in between. This CDR3 is 13 amino acids long. CDR1 is MGHRA, CDR2 YSYEKL, per germline. Written as DNA, the CDR3 is TGCGCCAGCAGCCAAGAACAGCAAGAGACCCAGTACTTC. Encoded protein: CASSQEQQETQYF.

This chain uses TRBV5-1 with TRBJ2-7; TRBD2 is a possible D gene (5 bases). The length of the CDR3 is 15 residues. Trimming left V 4 bases short and J 0 bases short, with 14 bases between. Per germline, CDR1 SGHRS and CDR2 YFSETQ. CDR3 bases: TGCGCCAGCAGCCCGCTGGTGGGAGCCTCCTACGAGCAGTACTTC. Its translation: CASSPLVGASYEQYF.

A note on this clone: Other DNA sequences of this sample code for an identical CDR3. The chain recombines TRBV29-1 with TRBJ2-7; 7 bases line up with TRBD1. This CDR3 is 13 amino acids long. Germline CDR1 reads SQVTM; CDR2 reads ANQGSEA. The V gene end was trimmed by 6 bases and the J gene end by 5 bases; junction bases not matched to a gene: 10. CDR3 coding DNA: TGCAGCGTGACAGGGAATCTCAATCACGAGCAGTACTTC. Protein: CSVTGNLNHEQYF.

The chain joins TRBV7-2 to TRBJ2-5, with no clear D. Trimming took off 5 bases at V and 5 bases at J, with 9 bases between the two ends. The CDR3 is 12 amino acids. Germline V CDR1 and CDR2: SGHTA, FQGNSA. CDR3 sequence: CASSRNRETQYF. CDR3 nucleotide sequence: TGTGCCAGCAGCCGAAACCGGGAGACCCAGTACTTC.

V usage is TRBV7-9 and J usage is TRBJ2-3, with D unresolved. The V end was cut by 1 base, the J end by 5 bases, with 7 bases between. This CDR3 is built from 13 residues. Germline CDR1 is SEHNR and CDR2 is FQNEAQ (reference sequence). CDR3 amino acids: CASSLVAIDTQYF. Here the CDR3 DNA reads TGTGCCAGCAGCTTAGTGGCTATAGATACGCAGTATTTT.

This sequence joins TRBV28 and TRBJ2-3; 9 bases fit TRBD1. Trimming at V came to 7 bases and at J to 1 base, leaving 12 bases not matched to a gene. From germline, CDR1 is MDHEN and CDR2 SYDVKM. The CDR3 has 17 residues. This CDR3 is CASNSPGQGGGTDTQYF. In nucleotides, the CDR3 is TGTGCCAGCAACTCCCCGGGACAGGGCGGGGGCACAGATACGCAGTATTTT.

Written as DNA, the CDR3 is TGCGCCAGCAGCTTGGATTCCCCCCCAACCGGGAAACTGTTTTTT. This translates into CASSLDSPPTGKLFF. The chain has TRBV5-1 and TRBJ1-4; no firm D call. Trimming shortened V by 0 bases and J by 11 bases, and 17 bases separated the two germline ends. Germline V gives CDR1 SGHRS, CDR2 YFSETQ. This CDR3 comprises 15 residues. Together with reference TRBV5-1 and TRBJ1-4, the CDR3 gives the full variable domain: KAGVTQTPRYLIKTRGQQVTLSCSPISGHRSVSWYQQTPGQGLQFLFEYFSETQRNKGNFPGRFSGRQFSNSRSEMNVSTLELGDSALYLCASSLDSPPTGKLFFGSGTQLSVL.

The chain has TRBV30 and TRBJ1-4; no clear D. V shed 2 bases and J shed 4 bases, with 11 bases lying between them. Per the germline V gene, CDR1 is GTSNPN and CDR2 is SVGIG (reference sequence). The CDR3 has 14 residues. The CDR3 DNA reads TGTGCCTGGAGTACTGGCCTCGGTAATGAAAAACTGTTTTTT. Translated, it gives CAWSTGLGNEKLFF.

The chain carries TRBV28 and TRBJ2-7; weak D call: TRBD2 (5 bases). The V gene lost 5 bases and the J gene lost 3 bases, with 11 bases spanning the gap. CDR1 is MDHEN and CDR2 is SYDVKM in the germline V gene. The CDR3 is 13 residues long. This CDR3 is CASSTGLLYEQYF. In DNA form, the CDR3 reads TGTGCCAGCAGTACTGGACTGCTCTACGAGCAGTACTTC.

The table lists this clone with a few counts. The chain uses TRBV4-1 and TRBJ1-5; 7 positions agree with TRBD1. V gave up 5 bases and J gave up 2 bases; unmatched junction bases: 3. There are 14 residues in the CDR3. Germline values: CDR1 MGHRA, CDR2 YSYEKL. The CDR3, as DNA: TGCGCCAGCAGCAGCGACAGGGGCAATCAGCCCCAGCATTTT. It codes for CASSSDRGNQPQHF.

The genes are TRBV11-2 and TRBJ2-2, with a tentative D call TRBD1 (6 bases). Germline V gives CDR1 SGHAT, CDR2 FQNNGV. V lost 7 bases to trimming and J lost 1 base, with 16 bases between them. The CDR3 spans 16 residues. CDR3 coding DNA: TGTGCCAGCACCACCCCGACAGGTGGGAACACCGGGGAGCTGTTTTTT. Its protein is CASTTPTGGNTGELFF.

The chain has TRBV9 and TRBJ2-1, with 7 bases that match TRBD2. CDR1 and CDR2 (germline): SGDLS, YYNGEE. Unmatched junction bases numbered 4, after V lost 4 bases and J lost 0 bases. The CDR3 loop spans 15 amino acids. This chain's CDR3 is CASSLRGTSYNEQFF. CDR3 bases: TGTGCCAGCAGCCTGCGGGGGACCTCCTACAATGAGCAGTTCTTC.

The chain uses TRBV28 and TRBJ2-7, with 7 bases aligning to TRBD1. CDR3 length: 15 residues. In germline, CDR1 is MDHEN, CDR2 SYDVKM. V lost 6 bases to trimming and J lost 1 base; unmatched junction nucleotides: 9. In nucleotides, the CDR3 is TGTGCCAGCAGCCCCCTAGACAGGGCTTCCTACGAGCAGTACTTC. Amino acid sequence: CASSPLDRASYEQYF. The full variable domain, its missing parts supplied by reference TRBV28 and TRBJ2-7, is DVKVTQSSRYLVKRTGEKVFLECVQDMDHENMFWYRQDPGLGLRLIYFSYDVKMKEKGDIPEGYSVSREKKERFSLILESASTNQTSMYLCASSPLDRASYEQYFGPGTRLTVT.

In regard to this clone: The final CDR3 position lacks the conserved phenylalanine or tryptophan, pointing to a likely read error. Because the CDR3's place on the DNA is in doubt, the DNA is left out and the CDR3 is given as listed by TCRdb. The chain couples TRBV7-9 to TRBJ2-7. Germline V CDR1 and CDR2: SEHNR, FQNEAQ (reference sequence). The CDR3 is 12 residues long, counting both termini. CDR3: CASSDGTGTYAI.